This TCR beta chain was sequenced for a study of OX40 agonist ivuxolimab in advanced cancers. Study-level background: Among those enrolled, mean age was roughly 62 years (range 23 to 79) and over 70% were male. Study results and limitations: Those patients achieving a partial response at 0.1-3.0 mg/kg showed among the lowest clonal expansion.

The protocol was immunoSEQ multiplex PCR, while the TCRdb copy is restricted to in-frame clones and leaves out a portion. The sample includes 50,000 to 70,000 clones, 65% to 85% seen only once; the top ten take 0.6% to 0.8%. A note on this clone: What it binds is unknown. One end of the junction varies from germline; a read error may be responsible.

CDR1 is SEHNR, CDR2 FQNEAQ, per germline (reference sequence). The CDR3 sequence is 16 residues long. Source: CD4+ or CD8+ T cells sorted from blood, taken in a trial of the OX40 agonist ivuxolimab. The source of this sequence is an adult with an advanced solid tumor such as melanoma, head and neck, liver or kidney cancer. The chain links TRBV7-9 to TRBJ2-1; D possibly corresponds to TRBD2 (5 bases). The CDR3 spells CASSLAWTGIYNEQFF. In DNA form, the CDR3 reads TGTGCCAGCAGCCTAGCCTGGACTGGAATCTACAATGAGCAGTTCTTC.